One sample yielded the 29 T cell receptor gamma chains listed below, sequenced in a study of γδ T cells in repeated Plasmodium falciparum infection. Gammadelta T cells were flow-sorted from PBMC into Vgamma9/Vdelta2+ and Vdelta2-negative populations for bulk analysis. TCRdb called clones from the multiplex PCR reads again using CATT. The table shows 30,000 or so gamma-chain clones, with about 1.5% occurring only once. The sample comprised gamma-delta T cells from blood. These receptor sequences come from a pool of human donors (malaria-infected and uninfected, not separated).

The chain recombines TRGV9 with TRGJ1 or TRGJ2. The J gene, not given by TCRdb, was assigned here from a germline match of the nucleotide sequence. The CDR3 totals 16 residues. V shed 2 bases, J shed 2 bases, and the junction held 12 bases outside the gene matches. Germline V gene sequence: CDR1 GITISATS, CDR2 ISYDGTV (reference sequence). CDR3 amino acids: CALWEASLPYYYKKLF. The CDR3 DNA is TGTGCCTTGTGGGAGGCAAGCCTCCCTTATTATTATAAGAAACTCTTT.

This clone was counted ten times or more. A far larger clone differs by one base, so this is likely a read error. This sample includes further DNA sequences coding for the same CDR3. Here the CDR3 reads CALWEDNKGELGKKIKVF. The CDR3 DNA is TGTGCCTTGTGGGAGGACAATAAGGGGGAGTTGGGCAAGAAAATCAAGGTATTT. The chain uses TRGV9 and TRGJP. The J gene is absent in TCRdb and was assigned here via DNA matching to germline. CDR1 is GITISATS and CDR2 is ISYDGTV in the germline V gene (reference sequence). The CDR3 loop spans 18 amino acids.

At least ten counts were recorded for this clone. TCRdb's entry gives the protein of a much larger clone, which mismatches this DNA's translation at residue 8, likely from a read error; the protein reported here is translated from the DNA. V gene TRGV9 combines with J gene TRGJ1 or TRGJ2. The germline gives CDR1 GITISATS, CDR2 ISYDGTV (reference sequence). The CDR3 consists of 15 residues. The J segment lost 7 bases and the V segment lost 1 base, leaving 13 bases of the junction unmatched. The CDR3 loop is CALWEVQGSRYKKLF. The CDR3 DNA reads TGTGCCTTGTGGGAGGTCCAGGGATCGCGCTATAAGAAACTCTTT.

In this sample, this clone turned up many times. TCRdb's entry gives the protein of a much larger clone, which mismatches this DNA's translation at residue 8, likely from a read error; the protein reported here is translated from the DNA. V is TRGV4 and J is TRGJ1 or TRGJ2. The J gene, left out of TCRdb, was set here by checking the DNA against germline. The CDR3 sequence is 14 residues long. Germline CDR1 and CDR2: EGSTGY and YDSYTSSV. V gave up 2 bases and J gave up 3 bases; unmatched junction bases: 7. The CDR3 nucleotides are TGTGCCACCTGGGATGAATTGGGTTATTATAAGAAACTCTTT. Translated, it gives CATWDELGYYKKLF.

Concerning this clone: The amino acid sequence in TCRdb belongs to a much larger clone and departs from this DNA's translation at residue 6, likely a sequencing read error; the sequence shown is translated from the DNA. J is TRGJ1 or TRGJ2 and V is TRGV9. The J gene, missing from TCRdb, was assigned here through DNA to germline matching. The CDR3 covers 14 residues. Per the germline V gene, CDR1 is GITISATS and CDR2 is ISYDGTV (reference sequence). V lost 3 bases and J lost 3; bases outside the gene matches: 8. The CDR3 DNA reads TGTGCCTTGTGGGAGAGGGCTAGTTATTATAAGAAACTCTTT. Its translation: CALWERASYYKKLF.

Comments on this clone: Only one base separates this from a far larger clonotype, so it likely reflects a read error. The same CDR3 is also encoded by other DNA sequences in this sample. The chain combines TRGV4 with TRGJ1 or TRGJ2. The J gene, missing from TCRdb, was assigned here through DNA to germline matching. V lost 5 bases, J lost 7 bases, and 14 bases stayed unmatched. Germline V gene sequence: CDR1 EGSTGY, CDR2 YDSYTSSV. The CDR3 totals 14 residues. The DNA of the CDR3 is TGTGCCACCTGGGCCCCGGTAGGAGGCTATAAGAAACTCTTT. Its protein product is CATWAPVGGYKKLF.

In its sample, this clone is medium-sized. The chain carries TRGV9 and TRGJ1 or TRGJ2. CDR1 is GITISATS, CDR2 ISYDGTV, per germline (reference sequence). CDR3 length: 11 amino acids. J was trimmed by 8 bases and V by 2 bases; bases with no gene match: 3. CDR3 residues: CALWEDHKKLF. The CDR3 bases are TGTGCCTTGTGGGAGGATCATAAGAAACTCTTT.

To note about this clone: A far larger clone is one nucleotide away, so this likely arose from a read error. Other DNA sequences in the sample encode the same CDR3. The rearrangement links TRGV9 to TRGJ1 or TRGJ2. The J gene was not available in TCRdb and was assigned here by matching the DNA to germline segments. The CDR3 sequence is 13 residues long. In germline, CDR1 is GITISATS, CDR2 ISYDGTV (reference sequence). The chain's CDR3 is CALWEVQHYKKLF. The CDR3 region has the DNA TGTGCCTTGTGGGAGGTGCAGCATTACAAGAAACTCTTT.

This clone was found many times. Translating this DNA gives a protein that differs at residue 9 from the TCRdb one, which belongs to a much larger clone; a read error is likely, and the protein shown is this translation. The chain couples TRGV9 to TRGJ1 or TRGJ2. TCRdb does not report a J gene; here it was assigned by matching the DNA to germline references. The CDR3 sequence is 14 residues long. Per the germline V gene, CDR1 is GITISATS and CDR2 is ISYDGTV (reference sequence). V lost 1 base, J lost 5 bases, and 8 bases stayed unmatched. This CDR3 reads CALWEVQPHYKKLF. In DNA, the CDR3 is TGTGCCTTGTGGGAGGTCCAGCCGCATTATAAGAAACTCTTT.

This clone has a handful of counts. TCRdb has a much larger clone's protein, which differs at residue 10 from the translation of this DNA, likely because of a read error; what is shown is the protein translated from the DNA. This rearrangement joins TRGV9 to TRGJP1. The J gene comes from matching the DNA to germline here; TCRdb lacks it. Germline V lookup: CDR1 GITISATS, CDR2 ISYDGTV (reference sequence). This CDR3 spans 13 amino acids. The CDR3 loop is CALWEAPSWSKIF. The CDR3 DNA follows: TGTGCCTTGTGGGAGGCACCGAGTTGGTCCAAGATATTT.

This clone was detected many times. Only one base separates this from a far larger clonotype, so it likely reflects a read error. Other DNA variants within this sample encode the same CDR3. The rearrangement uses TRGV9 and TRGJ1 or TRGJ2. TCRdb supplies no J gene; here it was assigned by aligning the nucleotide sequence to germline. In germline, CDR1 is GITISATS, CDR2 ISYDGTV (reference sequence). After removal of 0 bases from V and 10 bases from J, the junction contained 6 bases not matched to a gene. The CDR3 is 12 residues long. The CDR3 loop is CALWEVHRKKLF. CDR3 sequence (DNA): TGTGCCTTGTGGGAGGTGCACCGGAAGAAACTCTTT.

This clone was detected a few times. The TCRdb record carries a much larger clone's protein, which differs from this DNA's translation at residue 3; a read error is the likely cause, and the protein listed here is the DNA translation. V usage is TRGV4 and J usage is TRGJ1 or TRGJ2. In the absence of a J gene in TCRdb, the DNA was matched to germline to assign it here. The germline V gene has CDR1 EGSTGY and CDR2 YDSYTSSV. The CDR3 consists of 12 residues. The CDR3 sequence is CAPWDGQYKKLF. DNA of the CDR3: TGTGCCCCCTGGGATGGACAATATAAGAAACTCTTT.

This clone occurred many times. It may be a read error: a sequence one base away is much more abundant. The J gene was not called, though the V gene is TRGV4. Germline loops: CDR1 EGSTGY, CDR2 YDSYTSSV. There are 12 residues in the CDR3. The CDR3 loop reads CATWDGPYKKLF. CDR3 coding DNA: TGTGCCACCTGGGATGGACCTTATAAGAAGCTCTTT.

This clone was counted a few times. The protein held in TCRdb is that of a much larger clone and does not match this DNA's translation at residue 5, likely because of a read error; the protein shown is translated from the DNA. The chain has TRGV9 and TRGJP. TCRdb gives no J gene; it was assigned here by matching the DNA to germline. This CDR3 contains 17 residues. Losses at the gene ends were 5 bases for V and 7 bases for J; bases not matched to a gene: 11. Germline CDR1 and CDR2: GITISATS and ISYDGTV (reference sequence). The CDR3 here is CALWAVPTELGKKIKVF. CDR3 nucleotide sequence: TGTGCCTTGTGGGCGGTCCCAACCGAGTTGGGCAAAAAAATCAAGGTATTT.

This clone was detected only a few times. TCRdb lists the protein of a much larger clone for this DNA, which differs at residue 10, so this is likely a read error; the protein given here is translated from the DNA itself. The CDR3 region has the DNA TGTGCCTTGTGGGACCAAACGACCTGCAGCAGGAAACTCTTT. This encodes CALWDQTTCSRKLF. This chain joins TRGV9 and TRGJ1 or TRGJ2. The J gene, absent from TCRdb, was called here by matching the DNA to germline. The V gene end was trimmed by 4 bases and the J gene end by 12 bases; junction bases not matched to a gene: 18. The CDR3 consists of 14 residues. Germline V gene data show CDR1 as GITISATS and CDR2 as ISYDGTV (reference sequence).

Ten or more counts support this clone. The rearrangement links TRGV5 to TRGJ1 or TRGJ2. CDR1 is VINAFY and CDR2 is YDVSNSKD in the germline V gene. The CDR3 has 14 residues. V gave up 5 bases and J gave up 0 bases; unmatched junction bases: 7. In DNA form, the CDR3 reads TGTGCCACCTGGGCCCCCTCGAATTATTATAAGAAACTCTTT. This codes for CATWAPSNYYKKLF.

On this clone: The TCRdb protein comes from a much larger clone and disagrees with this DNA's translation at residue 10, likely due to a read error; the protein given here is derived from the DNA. In DNA, the CDR3 is TGTGCCACCTGGGACTACAGGTATTATAGGAAACTCTTT. This gives the protein CATWDYRYYRKLF. V usage is TRGV3 and J usage is TRGJ1 or TRGJ2. Here the J gene came from matching the DNA to germline, since TCRdb omits it. The CDR3 is made up of 13 amino acids. The germline V gene has CDR1 VTNTFY and CDR2 YDVSTARD (reference sequence).

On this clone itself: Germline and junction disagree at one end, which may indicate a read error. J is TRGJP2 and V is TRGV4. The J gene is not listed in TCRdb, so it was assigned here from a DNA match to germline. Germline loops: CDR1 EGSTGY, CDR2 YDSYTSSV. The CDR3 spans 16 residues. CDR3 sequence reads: CATWERSRGSDWNKTF. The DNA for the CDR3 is TGTGCAACCTGGGAAAGGAGTAGAGGTAGTGATTGGAACAAGACGTTT.

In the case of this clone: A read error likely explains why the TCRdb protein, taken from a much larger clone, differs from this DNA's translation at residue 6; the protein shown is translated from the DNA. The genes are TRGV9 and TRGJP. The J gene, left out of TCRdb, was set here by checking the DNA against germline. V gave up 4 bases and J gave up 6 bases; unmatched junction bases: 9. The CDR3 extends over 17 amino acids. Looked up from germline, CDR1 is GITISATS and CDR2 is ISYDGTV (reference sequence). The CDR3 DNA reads TGTGCCTTGTGGGACCAAATCAGAGAGTTGGGCAAAAAAATCAAGGTATTT. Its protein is CALWDQIRELGKKIKVF.

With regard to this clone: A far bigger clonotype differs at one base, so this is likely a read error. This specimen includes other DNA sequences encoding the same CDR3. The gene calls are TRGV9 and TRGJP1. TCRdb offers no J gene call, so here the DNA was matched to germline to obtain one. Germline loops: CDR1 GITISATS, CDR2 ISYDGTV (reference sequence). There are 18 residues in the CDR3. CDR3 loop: CALWEAGFFGSTGWFKIF. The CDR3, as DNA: TGTGCATTGTGGGAGGCCGGATTCTTTGGATCCACTGGTTGGTTCAAGATATTT.

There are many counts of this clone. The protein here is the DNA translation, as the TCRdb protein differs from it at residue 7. CDR3 loop: CATWDVFYKKLF. The CDR3 DNA follows: TGTGCCACCTGGGACGTATTTTATAAGAAACTCTTT. The chain joins TRGV3 to TRGJ1 or TRGJ2. V lost 3 bases to trimming and J lost 6 bases; unmatched junction nucleotides: 5. Germline-derived CDR1 and CDR2 are VTNTFY and YDVSTARD (reference sequence). The CDR3 runs to 12 residues.

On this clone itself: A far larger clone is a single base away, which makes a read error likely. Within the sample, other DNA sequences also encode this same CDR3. The chain's CDR3 is CALWEVRAGGGKKIKVF. The CDR3, as DNA: TGTGCCTTGTGGGAGGTCCGGGCAGGCGGGGGCAAAAAAATCAAGGTATTT. The chain employs TRGV9 and TRGJP. The J gene is not listed in TCRdb, so it was assigned here from a DNA match to germline. V gave up 1 base and J gave up 12 bases; unmatched junction bases: 12. The CDR3 has 17 residues. CDR1 and CDR2 (germline): GITISATS, ISYDGTV (reference sequence).

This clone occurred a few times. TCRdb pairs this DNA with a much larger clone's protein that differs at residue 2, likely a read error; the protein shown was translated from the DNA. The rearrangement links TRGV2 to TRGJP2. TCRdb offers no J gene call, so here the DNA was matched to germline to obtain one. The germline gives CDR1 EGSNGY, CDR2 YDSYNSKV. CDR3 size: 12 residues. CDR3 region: CTTWDGPWIKTF. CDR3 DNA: TGTACCACCTGGGACGGGCCTTGGATCAAGACGTTT.

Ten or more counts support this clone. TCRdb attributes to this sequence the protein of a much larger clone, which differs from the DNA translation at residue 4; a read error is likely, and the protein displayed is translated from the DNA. The CDR3 sequence: CALREAFYYKKLF. The CDR3 nucleotides are TGTGCCTTGCGGGAGGCCTTTTATTATAAGAAACTCTTT. The chain combines TRGV9 with TRGJ1 or TRGJ2. In the absence of a J gene in TCRdb, the DNA was matched to germline to assign it here. This CDR3 is built from 13 residues. Germline V lookup: CDR1 GITISATS, CDR2 ISYDGTV (reference sequence).

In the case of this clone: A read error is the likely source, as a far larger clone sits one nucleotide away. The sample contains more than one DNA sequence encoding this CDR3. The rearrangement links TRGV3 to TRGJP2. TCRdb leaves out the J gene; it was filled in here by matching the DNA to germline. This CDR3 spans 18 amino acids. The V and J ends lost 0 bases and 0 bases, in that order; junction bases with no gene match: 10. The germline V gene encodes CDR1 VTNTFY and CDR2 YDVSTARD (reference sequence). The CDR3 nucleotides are TGTGCCACCTGGGACAGGCCTTGGGGATATAGTAGTGATTGGATCAAGACGTTT. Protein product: CATWDRPWGYSSDWIKTF.

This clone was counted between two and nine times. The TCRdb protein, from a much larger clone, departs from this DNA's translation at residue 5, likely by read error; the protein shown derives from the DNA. CDR3 nucleotide sequence: TGTGCCACCTGGAACAGGCCGGCTGGTTGGTTCAAGATATTT. It specifies CATWNRPAGWFKIF. The chain joins TRGV3 to TRGJP1. Here the J gene came from matching the DNA to germline, since TCRdb omits it. Germline loops: CDR1 VTNTFY, CDR2 YDVSTARD (reference sequence). The CDR3 runs to 14 residues.

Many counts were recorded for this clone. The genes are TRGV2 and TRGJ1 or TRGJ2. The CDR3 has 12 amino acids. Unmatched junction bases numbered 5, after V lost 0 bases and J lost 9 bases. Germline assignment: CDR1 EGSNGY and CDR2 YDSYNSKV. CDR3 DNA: TGTGCCACCTGGGACGGGCGAGGTAAGAAACTCTTT. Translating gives CATWDGRGKKLF.

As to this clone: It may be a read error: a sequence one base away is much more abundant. The CDR3 DNA follows: TGCGCCACCTGGGCCCCCACTTCTTTGAAACTCTTT. Translated: CATWAPTSLKLF. The rearrangement links TRGV2 to TRGJ1 or TRGJ2. Because TCRdb records no J gene, it was assigned here through a match of the DNA to germline. Germline CDR1 and CDR2: EGSNGY and YDSYNSKV. CDR3 length: 12 amino acids.

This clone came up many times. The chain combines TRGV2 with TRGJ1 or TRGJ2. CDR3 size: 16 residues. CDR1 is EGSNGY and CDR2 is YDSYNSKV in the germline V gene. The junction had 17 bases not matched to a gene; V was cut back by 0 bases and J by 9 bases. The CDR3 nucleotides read TGTGCCACCTGGGACGGGCCCGGGTCGCAACAAAGTAAGAAACTCTTT. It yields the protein CATWDGPGSQQSKKLF.